Listed here are 22 T cell receptor beta chains from one sample, sequenced in a study of beta chain features in type 1 diabetes (dated by TCRdb to the late 2010s). Library creation used the immunoSEQ multiplex PCR assay. All of the isolated RNA was reverse transcribed with the High Capacity cDNA Reverse Transcription Kit, so expressed TCRB transcripts were sequenced. What TCRdb holds here is the immuneACCESS table cut down to in-frame rearrangements. Part of the clones is not present; checked against another copy, under half of the missing clones reflect an unresolved V gene, and the others are unexplained. For this sample the table gives 250,000 to 350,000 clones, of which approximately 11% were detected only once. Over 0.015% of the sample is in the top ten clones. Sequenced input: naive CD4+ T cells from blood. The intended sense of this specimen's cell subset or site label: true naive CD4+ T cells. Receptors were obtained from a woman aged 25 to 39 in good health.

In its sample, this clone was seen a few times. The chain is built from TRBV19 and TRBJ2-7, with 10 bases aligning to TRBD2. CDR1 and CDR2 from the germline V gene are LNHDA and SQIVND (reference sequence). J was trimmed by 5 bases and V by 6 bases; bases with no gene match: 7. CDR3 length: 14 residues. The CDR3 region is CASRTTSGFHEQYF. CDR3 in DNA: TGTGCCAGTAGAACGACTAGCGGGTTCCACGAGCAGTACTTC.

In this sample, this clone turned up a few times. The chain recombines TRBV18 with TRBJ2-5; D might be TRBD2 (6 bases). The V end was cut by 6 bases, the J end by 3 bases, with 20 bases between. The CDR3 totals 16 residues. In germline, CDR1 is KGHSH, CDR2 LQKENI. The CDR3 bases are TGTGCCAGCTCGGCTAGAGAGGAGGGTTTAAAAGAGACCCAGTACTTC. Translating it yields CASSAREEGLKETQYF.

This rearrangement joins TRBV4-3 to TRBJ2-6, with 9 bases matching TRBD1. CDR1 and CDR2 (germline): LGHNA, YSLEER. Trimming at V came to 4 bases and at J to 1 base, leaving 8 bases not matched to a gene. The CDR3 spans 18 residues. The CDR3 DNA sequence: TGCGCCAGCAGCCGGGACAGGGTCTATCAGTCTGGGGCCAACGTCCTGACTTTC. It encodes CASSRDRVYQSGANVLTF.

The table lists this clone with a few counts. The chain employs TRBV7-2 and TRBJ2-7; tentative D call: TRBD1 (6 bases). Trimming left V 0 bases short and J 2 bases short, with 17 bases between. The CDR3 runs 17 residues. Germline V CDR1 and CDR2: SGHTA, FQGNSA. The CDR3 bases are TGTGCCAGCAGCTTAGCGGGGAACAGGGCGCTCCCCTACGAGCAGTACTTC. Its translation: CASSLAGNRALPYEQYF.

This clone was seen more than once but under ten times. This chain joins TRBV5-1 and TRBJ2-3; the match to TRBD2 covers 13 bases. Trimming took 2 bases from V and 0 from J; bases not matched to a gene: 3. The germline V gene has CDR1 SGHRS and CDR2 YFSETQ. This CDR3 region has 17 residues. The CDR3 here is CASSLLAGGPSTDTQYF. DNA for the CDR3: TGCGCCAGCAGCTTACTAGCGGGAGGGCCCAGCACAGATACGCAGTATTTT.

This clone was counted between two and nine times. Other DNA sequences in the sample encode the same CDR3. The chain carries TRBV30 and TRBJ2-7; D not certain. The CDR3 extends over 12 amino acids. Per the germline V gene, CDR1 is GTSNPN and CDR2 is SVGIG (reference sequence). With 1 base removed from V and 2 bases from J, the gap between germline ends came to 6 bases. CDR3 bases: TGTGCCTGGAGTGGGTCAGCCTACGAGCAGTACTTC. Amino acids: CAWSGSAYEQYF. Supplemented by reference TRBV30 and TRBJ2-7, the full variable domain reads SQTIHQWPATLVQPVGSPLSLECTVEGTSNPNLYWYRQAAGRGLQLLFYSVGIGQISSEVPQNLSASRPQDRQFILSSKKLLLSDSGFYLCAWSGSAYEQYFGPGTRLTVT.

This clone was found a few times. V and J are TRBV13 and TRBJ2-5, with 12 positions matching TRBD2. Trimming removed 5 bases from V and 5 bases from J; junction bases left unmatched: 6. The CDR3 length is 15 residues. Germline V lookup: CDR1 PRHDT, CDR2 FYEKMQ (reference sequence). The CDR3 nucleotides read TGTGCCAGCAGCAGACTAGCGGGAGAGACCGAGACCCAGTACTTC. Translation: CASSRLAGETETQYF.

This clone has just a few counts. The chain joins TRBV6-6 to TRBJ1-3; D is unresolved. The CDR3 runs 13 residues. V was trimmed by 7 bases and J by 0 bases, leaving 7 bases between them. CDR1 is MNHNY, CDR2 SVGAGI, per germline (reference sequence). The CDR3 is CASNAVSGNTIYF. The CDR3 DNA is TGTGCCAGCAATGCGGTCTCTGGAAACACCATATATTTT.

This clone turned up a few times. The chain recombines TRBV6-6 with TRBJ1-2; 12 bases match TRBD1. Germline CDR1 MNHNY, CDR2 SVGAGI (reference sequence). This CDR3 has 15 amino acids. With V trimmed by 6 bases and J by 8 bases, 10 bases remained unmatched. This chain's CDR3 is CASSPTGTGGEGYTF. CDR3 nucleotides: TGTGCCAGCAGCCCAACCGGGACAGGGGGCGAAGGCTACACCTTC.

The V gene is TRBV5-1, the J gene TRBJ2-1; 13 bases line up with TRBD2. V shed 1 base and J 2 bases; nucleotides not matched to a gene: 3. Per the germline V gene, CDR1 is SGHRS and CDR2 is YFSETQ. The CDR3 has 17 amino acids. The CDR3 coding sequence is TGCGCCAGCAGCTTGTCGACTAGCGGGAGGACCTACAATGAGCAGTTCTTC. Protein sequence: CASSLSTSGRTYNEQFF.

This clone turned up a few times. The chain joins TRBV10-3 to TRBJ1-3, with 9 bases aligning to TRBD1. V was pared by 10 bases and J by 1 base, with 11 bases of the junction left unmatched. The CDR3 extends over 16 amino acids. In germline, CDR1 is ENHRY, CDR2 SYGVKD. CDR3: CATGTGFIQSGNTIYF. CDR3 sequence (DNA): TGTGCCACCGGGACAGGGTTCATTCAGTCTGGAAACACCATATATTTT.

The sample holds a few counts of this clone. The chain recombines TRBV28 with TRBJ2-1, with D tentatively TRBD2 (5 bases). CDR1 MDHEN and CDR2 SYDVKM come from the germline V gene. The CDR3 runs to 11 residues. V was trimmed by 7 bases and J by 9 bases, leaving 10 bases between them. CDR3 protein: CASNGETEQFF. As DNA, the CDR3 is TGTGCCAGCAATGGGGAGACTGAGCAGTTCTTC.

This chain uses TRBV7-9 with TRBJ2-3, with D perhaps matching TRBD1 (6 bases). Germline CDR1 and CDR2: SEHNR and FQNEAQ (reference sequence). Trimming shortened V by 5 bases and J by 0 bases, and 18 bases separated the two germline ends. The CDR3 length is 17 residues. The CDR3 loop is CASSPTGPGHSTDTQYF. DNA of the CDR3: TGTGCCAGCAGCCCGACGGGGCCGGGACATAGCACAGATACGCAGTATTTT. The entire variable domain, with the rest obtained from reference TRBV7-9 and TRBJ2-3, is as follows: DTGVSQNPRHKITKRGQNVTFRCDPISEHNRLYWYRQTLGQGPEFLTYFQNEAQLEKSRLLSDRFSAERPKGSFSTLEIQRTEQGDSAMYLCASSPTGPGHSTDTQYFGPGTRLTVL.

This clone showed up just a few times. The chain uses TRBV28 and TRBJ2-7, with 7 bases identical to TRBD1. The CDR3 has 15 amino acids. The germline V gene has CDR1 MDHEN and CDR2 SYDVKM. V trimming: 5 bases; J trimming: 0 bases; junction bases outside the gene matches: 7. DNA of the CDR3: TGTGCCAGCAGTATCCTACAGGGGTCCTCCTACGAGCAGTACTTC. This translates into CASSILQGSSYEQYF.

This clone was seen only a few times. The rearrangement links TRBV7-2 to TRBJ2-7; 11 nucleotides align to TRBD2. Germline V gene data show CDR1 as SGHTA and CDR2 as FQGNSA. CDR3 length: 17 amino acids. J gave up 2 bases and V 5 bases, and 11 bases lay outside the gene matches. The DNA of the CDR3 is TGTGCCAGCAGCCCTAAAGGGCTAGCGGGAGGCCCCTACGAGCAGTACTTC. It is translated as CASSPKGLAGGPYEQYF.

The chain is built from TRBV7-9 and TRBJ2-3, with 9 bases fitting TRBD1. V was pared by 5 bases and J by 0 bases, with 6 bases of the junction left unmatched. The CDR3 runs to 16 residues. From germline, CDR1 is SEHNR and CDR2 FQNEAQ (reference sequence). CDR3 protein: CASSAGTGISTDTQYF. CDR3 bases: TGTGCCAGCAGCGCCGGGACAGGGATCAGCACAGATACGCAGTATTTT.

This clone turned up a few times. This chain connects TRBV14 to TRBJ2-1; 7 bases are a match to TRBD2. J gave up 5 bases and V 3 bases, and 13 bases lay outside the gene matches. The CDR3 contains 17 residues. Looked up from germline, CDR1 is SGHDN and CDR2 is FVKESK. CDR3 nucleotides: TGTGCCAGCAGCCAGGGAGACCTAGCGGAGTACCACAATGAGCAGTTCTTC. Translation gives CASSQGDLAEYHNEQFF.

The genes are TRBV6-1 and TRBJ1-5; weak D call: TRBD1 (6 bases). V was clipped by 2 bases and J by 4 bases, with 12 bases between them. The CDR3 totals 15 residues. Germline lookup yields CDR1 MNHNS and CDR2 SASEGT. CDR3 sequence (DNA): TGTGCCAGCAGTGAACGGGGGGCGGGTAATCAGCCCCAGCATTTT. It yields the protein CASSERGAGNQPQHF.

The V gene is TRBV9, the J gene TRBJ2-5; the D gene is possibly TRBD2 (5 bases). Trimming left V 0 bases short and J 0 bases short, with 12 bases between. CDR1 is SGDLS, CDR2 YYNGEE, per germline. CDR3 length: 16 residues. In DNA form, the CDR3 reads TGTGCCAGCAGCGTAGGAATAGTGCGGGACCAAGAGACCCAGTACTTC. It codes for CASSVGIVRDQETQYF.

The gene calls are TRBV28 and TRBJ1-4, with 7 nucleotides matching TRBD1. The CDR3 runs 14 residues. Germline lookup yields CDR1 MDHEN and CDR2 SYDVKM. With 4 bases clipped from V and 4 bases from J, the junction kept 3 bases outside the gene matches. The CDR3 region is CASSSGQLNEKLFF. The CDR3 DNA reads as TGTGCCAGCAGTTCGGGACAGCTTAATGAAAAACTGTTTTTT.

There are a few counts of this clone. This sequence joins TRBV29-1 and TRBJ2-1, with a tentative D call TRBD1 (8 bases). Deletions cut 0 bases from V and 5 bases from J, with 20 bases between. The CDR3 is made up of 17 amino acids. Germline lookup yields CDR1 SQVTM and CDR2 ANQGSEA. As DNA, the CDR3 is TGCAGCGTTGAAGATACGGGGGGACAGGCCCTACACAATGAGCAGTTCTTC. This encodes CSVEDTGGQALHNEQFF.

This clone was recorded a few times. The rearrangement uses TRBV7-8 and TRBJ2-1; the match to TRBD2 covers 12 bases. Germline-derived CDR1 and CDR2 are SGHVS and FQNEAQ. The trim removed 5 bases at V and 4 bases at J, leaving 15 bases unmatched. The CDR3 consists of 19 residues. CDR3 region: CASSTRRADGLAGYNEQFF. CDR3 nucleotides: TGTGCCAGCAGCACAAGACGGGCCGACGGACTAGCGGGGTACAATGAGCAGTTCTTC.